This T cell receptor beta chain was sequenced during a study of identical twins. Whole-study results and caveats: Insertion counts were lower in abundant cord blood beta clonotypes, a trend that memory repertoires did not show. Models underpredicted monozygotic twin sharing of out-of-frame TCR alpha. For zero-insertion analyses, partial confounding could come from invariant MAIT and iNKT cells.

The V segment lost 5 bases and the J segment 4 bases; nucleotides outside the gene matches: 7. Germline V gene data show CDR1 as DFQATT and CDR2 as SNEGSKA (reference sequence). CDR3 length: 15 amino acids. TCRdb reprocessed the 5' RACE reads with MiXCR, giving one entry per CDR3 protein. The sample has about 530,000 distinct CDR3 sequences, around 15% seen once. Note on this clonotype: Its antigen is currently unknown.

All donors were healthy Caucasians. This sample also belongs to another study, concerning yellow fever vaccine responses in identical twins.

Material: CD4+ T cells sorted from blood. The chain carries TRBV20-1 and TRBJ1-4, with 10 bases fitting TRBD1. This sequence originates from a woman between 18 and 30 years old in good health. The CDR3 region is CSAGTGAPFNEKLFF. CDR3 DNA sequence: TGCAGTGCTGGGACAGGGGCGCCCTTTAATGAAAAACTGTTTTTT.